This T cell receptor beta chain appears in the sequencing data of a study of blood T cell repertoires in COVID-19. Study-level information: Sources were T cells, B-cell-depleted T cells, or PBMCs; the material itself was cDNA or gDNA.

The CDR3 is 13 residues long. V dropped 9 bases and J dropped 9 bases, with 15 bases sitting between them. Germline-derived CDR1 and CDR2 are LNHDA and SQIVND (reference sequence). Under the authors' procedure: By means of reference gene primer amplification, nucleated cell counts were estimated. Repertoires were generated with immunoSEQ multiplex PCR, while TCRdb's copy carries only in-frame clones and drops some. The DNA was the basis for D and trimming; V, J and clone size are from that table. The sample lists under 450,000 clones, approximately 88% occurring once. This TCR came from a woman in her forties or fifties with COVID-19, enrolled during active disease. Sequencing was carried out using peripheral blood. This sequence joins TRBV19 and TRBJ1-6; perhaps TRBD1 as D (5 bases). CDR3 sequence (DNA): TGTGCCAGCCTCGGGGGGGAAGGTTCACCCCTCCACTTT. As protein: CASLGGEGSPLHF.